A single sample is the source of the 29 T cell receptor beta chains below, sequenced in a study of cytomegalovirus exposure and HLA in healthy donors. Measured with immunoSEQ multiplex PCR; TCRdb has only the in-frame clones, and not every one. The sample records 140,000 or so clones, 91% being singletons. Material: PBMCs. The receptors here all came from a man aged 18 to 30 in good health and CMV-seronegative.

This clone was detected a few times. The V gene is TRBV14, the J gene TRBJ2-3; 10 nucleotides match TRBD1. Trimming removed 4 bases from V and 3 bases from J; junction bases left unmatched: 7. The CDR3 length is 16 residues. Germline V gives CDR1 SGHDN, CDR2 FVKESK. CDR3 sequence: CASSRRTGGRTDTQYF. The CDR3 nucleotides read TGTGCCAGCAGCCGTCGGACAGGGGGGAGGACAGATACGCAGTATTTT.

Here the CDR3 DNA reads TGCAGCGTTACACAGGGGGATGGCTACACCTTC. Translation gives CSVTQGDGYTF. The chain is built from TRBV29-1 and TRBJ1-2; TRBD1 aligns across 8 bases. Trimming cost V 5 bases and J 6 bases; bases outside gene matches: 2. CDR3 length: 11 residues. Germline V gene sequence: CDR1 SQVTM, CDR2 ANQGSEA.

CDR3 protein: CASSPLQSYGYTF. The CDR3 DNA follows: TGTGCCAGCTCACCTTTACAGAGCTATGGCTACACCTTC. J is TRBJ1-2 and V is TRBV18; no clear D gene. This CDR3 region has 13 residues. Germline loops: CDR1 KGHSH, CDR2 LQKENI. The ends were cut back, 3 bases at V and 4 bases at J, with 9 bases in the middle.

This clone was recorded only once. The chain links TRBV5-8 to TRBJ1-5; 7 positions match TRBD1. V lost 2 bases and J lost 0; bases outside the gene matches: 2. The length of the CDR3 is 15 residues. Looked up from germline, CDR1 is SGHTS and CDR2 is YDEGEE. Here the CDR3 DNA reads TGTGCCAGCAGCTTCGGGACAGATAGCAATCAGCCCCAGCATTTT. This codes for CASSFGTDSNQPQHF.

This chain uses TRBV2 with TRBJ1-5, with 10 bases identical to TRBD1. Trimming removed 6 bases from V and 6 bases from J; junction bases left unmatched: 8. Looked up from germline, CDR1 is SNHLY and CDR2 is FYNNEI. The CDR3 is 15 amino acids. The CDR3 DNA is TGTGCCAGCAGCGACGACAGGGGGCAAGGTCAGCCCCAGCATTTT. It is translated as CASSDDRGQGQPQHF.

The chain couples TRBV5-4 to TRBJ1-1; 9 bases are a match to TRBD1. With V trimmed by 4 bases and J by 4 bases, 17 bases remained unmatched. Germline V CDR1 and CDR2: SGHNT, YYREEE (reference sequence). The CDR3 has 18 residues. CDR3: CASSTTGTGNPRSTEAFF. The DNA of the CDR3 is TGTGCCAGCAGCACTACCGGGACAGGGAACCCCCGGAGCACTGAAGCTTTCTTT.

The rearrangement uses TRBV5-1 and TRBJ2-1; 13 positions agree with TRBD2. Trimming removed 0 bases from V and 7 bases from J; junction bases left unmatched: 7. Germline V gene data show CDR1 as SGHRS and CDR2 as YFSETQ. This CDR3 is built from 17 residues. The CDR3 DNA is TGCGCCAGCAGCTTGGCGATTCGGACTAGCGGGGGAAATGAGCAGTTCTTC. As protein: CASSLAIRTSGGNEQFF.

This chain links TRBV4-2 with TRBJ2-1; TRBD2 aligns across 11 bases. The CDR3 extends over 20 amino acids. V trimming: 0 bases; J trimming: 4 bases; junction bases outside the gene matches: 14. Germline loops: CDR1 LGHNA, CDR2 YNFKEQ. DNA for the CDR3: TGTGCCAGCAGCCAAGATCCCCCTAGCGGGGGGCTCCTAGGGTACAATGAGCAGTTCTTC. Translated, it gives CASSQDPPSGGLLGYNEQFF.

Only a few counts were recorded for this clone. Here the CDR3 reads CASSTGEGLEAFF. The DNA for the CDR3 is TGTGCCAGCAGTACAGGGGAAGGACTTGAAGCTTTCTTT. V is TRBV6-4 and J is TRBJ1-1; 7 positions agree with TRBD1. The V gene's germline CDR1 is MRHNA and CDR2 SNTAGT. V lost 5 bases, J lost 7 bases, and 7 bases stayed unmatched. CDR3 length equals 13 residues.

The table lists this clone with a count of one. Here the CDR3 reads CASSQAGGAIEAFF. DNA of the CDR3: TGCGCCAGCAGCCAAGCAGGGGGCGCGATTGAAGCTTTCTTT. The chain carries TRBV4-1 and TRBJ1-1; 8 bases align to TRBD1. CDR1 MGHRA and CDR2 YSYEKL come from the germline V gene. This CDR3 region has 14 residues. V lost 1 base and J lost 7; bases outside the gene matches: 5.

The rearrangement links TRBV19 to TRBJ1-3, with 8 bases fitting TRBD1. Per germline, CDR1 LNHDA and CDR2 SQIVND (reference sequence). The CDR3 has 15 amino acids. V lost 9 bases to trimming and J lost 3 bases; unmatched junction nucleotides: 10. CDR3 sequence (DNA): TGTGCCAGCAAAGACAGGGGTGGCGTTGGAAACACCATATATTTT. Translated, it gives CASKDRGGVGNTIYF.

The chain recombines TRBV7-6 with TRBJ1-6; TRBD1 is a possible D gene (6 bases). Trimming left V 4 bases short and J 4 bases short, with 11 bases between. The CDR3 is 15 residues long. Germline loops: CDR1 SGHVS, CDR2 FNYEAQ. The CDR3 here is CASSSGQQYNSPLHF. The CDR3 DNA sequence: TGTGCCAGCAGCTCCGGACAGCAATATAATTCACCCCTCCACTTT.

The chain is built from TRBV28 and TRBJ1-5; TRBD1 is a possible D gene (5 bases). The germline CDR1 and CDR2 sequences are MDHEN and SYDVKM. The V end was cut by 2 bases, the J end by 0 bases, with 17 bases between. This CDR3 spans 18 amino acids. CDR3 sequence (DNA): TGTGCCAGCAGTTTACCCCTCGGGGGGGAATATAGCAATCAGCCCCAGCATTTT. This encodes CASSLPLGGEYSNQPQHF.

This chain uses TRBV19 with TRBJ2-1; 13 nucleotides match TRBD2. The CDR3 is 16 amino acids. CDR1 and CDR2 from the germline V gene are LNHDA and SQIVND (reference sequence). V shed 6 bases, J shed 10 bases, and the junction held 12 bases outside the gene matches. The CDR3 loop is CASRPTSGGSRGEQFF. The CDR3 DNA is TGTGCCAGTAGACCGACTAGCGGGGGGTCCCGGGGGGAGCAGTTCTTC.

The rearrangement uses TRBV5-1 and TRBJ2-7; TRBD1 matches at 9 bases. CDR1 is SGHRS, CDR2 YFSETQ, per germline. V lost 4 bases and J lost 0; bases outside the gene matches: 11. The CDR3 extends over 17 amino acids. CDR3 sequence reads: CASSPTGQGPFSYEQYV. CDR3 DNA: TGCGCCAGCAGCCCTACCGGACAGGGGCCCTTCTCCTACGAGCAGTACGTC.

This clone was seen once. The J gene is TRBJ2-2, the V gene TRBV27; 7 bases fit TRBD2. Trimming at V came to 6 bases and at J to 4 bases, leaving 5 bases not matched to a gene. In germline, CDR1 is MNHEY, CDR2 SMNVEV (reference sequence). The CDR3 runs 14 residues. CDR3 in DNA: TGTGCCAGCAGCAGCGGGATGGGCACCGGGGAGCTGTTTTTT. Protein: CASSSGMGTGELFF.

The chain has TRBV7-3 and TRBJ2-5; D may be TRBD1 (6 bases). This CDR3 is built from 14 residues. V was pared by 0 bases and J by 4 bases, with 9 bases between. Germline-derived CDR1 and CDR2 are SGHTA and FQGTGA. In nucleotides, the CDR3 is TGTGCCAGCAGCTTAACCGGACAGCCAGAGACCCAGTACTTC. Amino acid sequence: CASSLTGQPETQYF.

This clone was seen a few times. This chain connects TRBV10-3 to TRBJ2-1; TRBD1 might be the D (5 bases). V was shortened by 6 bases and J by 8 bases, with 11 bases between the two germline ends. Germline V gives CDR1 ENHRY, CDR2 SYGVKD. The CDR3 extends over 12 amino acids. For the CDR3, the DNA is TGTGCCATCAGGAATGAAGGGGATGAGCAGTTCTTC. It is translated as CAIRNEGDEQFF.

This chain joins TRBV7-2 and TRBJ2-5; D might be TRBD2 (6 bases). The V and J ends lost 2 bases and 9 bases respectively, with 16 bases between them. CDR1 is SGHTA and CDR2 is FQGNSA in the germline V gene. CDR3 size: 14 residues. The CDR3 protein is CASSLLTRTEAQYF. CDR3 coding DNA: TGTGCCAGCAGCTTACTGACTAGAACGGAGGCCCAGTACTTC.

The V call is TRBV5-4, the J call TRBJ2-5; 9 nucleotides line up with TRBD2. V was pared by 3 bases and J by 4 bases, with 10 bases of the junction left unmatched. Germline V CDR1 and CDR2: SGHNT, YYREEE (reference sequence). This CDR3 has 16 residues. Written as DNA, the CDR3 is TGTGCCAGCAGCTCCCCAGCGGGGGGCGGGGTAGAGACCCAGTACTTC. Translated, it gives CASSSPAGGGVETQYF.

The V gene is TRBV19, the J gene TRBJ2-5; 14 bases line up with TRBD2. The CDR3 is 17 amino acids. V shed 5 bases and J 2 bases; nucleotides not matched to a gene: 7. CDR1 and CDR2 (germline): LNHDA, SQIVND (reference sequence). The CDR3 region has the DNA TGTGCCAGTAGTCGCATAGGACTAGCGGGGGGACAAGAGACCCAGTACTTC. Protein: CASSRIGLAGGQETQYF.

CDR3 protein: CAISRDTNTGELFF. As DNA, the CDR3 is TGTGCCATCAGCCGGGACACGAACACCGGGGAGCTGTTTTTT. V is TRBV10-3 and J is TRBJ2-2; D perhaps matches TRBD1 (6 bases). This CDR3 has 14 residues. The germline gives CDR1 ENHRY, CDR2 SYGVKD. The V and J ends lost 6 bases and 0 bases respectively, with 8 bases between them.

The chain is built from TRBV25-1 and TRBJ1-2; 10 bases are shared with TRBD1. This CDR3 spans 13 amino acids. Losses at the gene ends were 7 bases for V and 7 bases for J; bases not matched to a gene: 6. Germline values: CDR1 MGHDK, CDR2 SYGVNS. CDR3 in amino acids: CASMTGGGSGYTF. CDR3 in DNA: TGTGCCAGCATGACAGGGGGCGGGAGTGGCTACACCTTC.

Only a few counts were recorded for this clone. The chain links TRBV10-2 to TRBJ1-2; 7 nucleotides match TRBD1. Germline lookup yields CDR1 WSHSY and CDR2 SAAADI. The trim removed 6 bases at V and 1 base at J, leaving 2 bases unmatched. The CDR3 length is 13 residues. CDR3 amino acids: CASRGQINYGYTF. The CDR3 DNA follows: TGCGCCAGCAGGGGACAGATTAACTATGGCTACACCTTC.

This chain uses TRBV6-5 with TRBJ1-1; tentatively, D is TRBD1 (5 bases). V was clipped by 0 bases and J by 1 base, with 6 bases between them. The germline CDR1 and CDR2 sequences are MNHEY and SVGAGI. The length of the CDR3 is 14 residues. CDR3 sequence: CASSYSQANTEAFF. In DNA, the CDR3 is TGTGCCAGCAGTTACTCACAGGCGAACACTGAAGCTTTCTTT.

The CDR3 sequence: CATSRRGRNQPQHF. CDR3 in DNA: TGTGCCACCAGCCGAAGGGGTCGCAATCAGCCCCAGCATTTT. The V and J genes are TRBV15 and TRBJ1-5; tentative D call: TRBD1 (5 bases). Trimming took 5 bases from V and 2 from J, leaving 10 bases between them. This CDR3 is 14 amino acids long. Germline CDR1 is LNHNV and CDR2 is YYDKDF (reference sequence).

This clone has only a few counts. The chain recombines TRBV4-2 with TRBJ1-5, with D tentatively TRBD1 (6 bases). This CDR3 is 14 amino acids long. Germline CDR1 reads LGHNA; CDR2 reads YNFKEQ. V lost 4 bases to trimming and J lost 0 bases, with 7 bases between them. The CDR3: CASSRQVSNQPQHF. CDR3 DNA sequence: TGTGCCAGCAGCCGACAGGTTAGCAATCAGCCCCAGCATTTT.

The chain has TRBV4-3 and TRBJ2-1, with a possible D match to TRBD1 (5 bases). V shed 0 bases and J shed 14 bases, with 14 bases lying between them. Germline CDR1 is LGHNA and CDR2 is YSLEER. The CDR3 contains 13 residues. The CDR3 bases are TGCGCCAGCAGCCAAGAGCCGAGGACACAAAAGTTCTTC. Translated: CASSQEPRTQKFF.

This clone was recorded many times. J is TRBJ1-6 and V is TRBV4-1; TRBD1 matches at 9 bases. The CDR3 is 17 amino acids. V lost 4 bases to trimming and J lost 5 bases; unmatched junction nucleotides: 9. Per the germline V gene, CDR1 is MGHRA and CDR2 is YSYEKL. CDR3 bases: TGCGCCAGCAGCCCTCAGACAGGGGGAAGGAATAATTCACCCCTCCACTTT. It codes for CASSPQTGGRNNSPLHF.